The 7 T cell receptor beta chains below all came from one sample that was sequenced in a study of shared clonotypes between healthy human individuals. Here immunoSEQ multiplex PCR was the method, and the copy in TCRdb shows in-frame clones only, minus some. The sample yields about 1.4 million clones, more than 95% seen once. Sequencing was done on a sample of naive CD4+ T cells sorted from blood. Stated subset: CD45RA+ positively selected. Every receptor here comes from a man aged 25 to 45 in good health.

Turning to this clone: This clone may be a read error of a much larger clone one base away. The chain links TRBV27 to TRBJ1-1; unclear D gene. This CDR3 region has 13 residues. In germline, CDR1 is MNHEY, CDR2 SMNVEV (reference sequence). The ends were cut back, 1 base at V and 1 base at J, with 4 bases in the middle. CDR3 protein: CASSLFGNTEAFF. The CDR3 nucleotides read TGTGCCAGCAGTTTATTCGGGAACACTGAAGCTTTCTTT.

This chain connects TRBV9 to TRBJ2-1; 9 bases agree with TRBD2. The germline V gene encodes CDR1 SGDLS and CDR2 YYNGEE. CDR3 length: 17 amino acids. The V and J ends lost 4 bases and 5 bases, in that order; junction bases with no gene match: 13. CDR3 DNA: TGTGCCAGCAGCCTCCTTCCCCGGACTAGCGCCAACAATGAGCAGTTCTTC. Its translation is CASSLLPRTSANNEQFF.

The genes are TRBV5-4 and TRBJ1-1, with 7 bases aligning to TRBD1. The V gene end was trimmed by 2 bases and the J gene end by 1 base; junction bases not matched to a gene: 5. CDR3 length equals 15 residues. Per germline, CDR1 SGHNT and CDR2 YYREEE (reference sequence). Here the CDR3 DNA reads TGTGCCAGCAGCTTCGGGGACAGCTCGAACACTGAAGCTTTCTTT. It is translated as CASSFGDSSNTEAFF.

V and J are TRBV9 and TRBJ2-2; 11 nucleotides agree with TRBD2. CDR1 SGDLS and CDR2 YYNGEE come from the germline V gene. After removal of 3 bases from V and 6 bases from J, the junction contained 10 bases not matched to a gene. This CDR3 is 17 amino acids long. In DNA, the CDR3 is TGTGCCAGCAGCGCCCGCCTACTAGCGGGAGCGGCCGGGGAGCTGTTTTTT. It translates to CASSARLLAGAAGELFF.

This clone was detected only a few times. This rearrangement joins TRBV19 to TRBJ2-1, with D unclear. The CDR3 loop spans 16 amino acids. CDR1 is LNHDA, CDR2 SQIVND, per germline (reference sequence). The germline V and J ends were trimmed by 5 bases and 1 base, with 15 bases remaining between them. The CDR3 DNA sequence: TGTGCCAGTAGTGGCTTAGGACCTGCATCCTACAATGAGCAGTTCTTC. This translates into CASSGLGPASYNEQFF.

The CDR3 spells CASSLSLASKETQYF. The CDR3 DNA is TGTGCCAGCAGCTTGAGTCTAGCGTCCAAAGAGACCCAGTACTTC. This chain links TRBV5-4 with TRBJ2-5, with a weak D call TRBD2 (6 bases). The CDR3 covers 15 residues. CDR1 is SGHNT, CDR2 YYREEE, per germline (reference sequence). Between the trimmed V and J ends, which lost 1 base and 3 bases, there was a span of 13 bases.

This sequence joins TRBV7-9 and TRBJ1-5, with 10 bases identical to TRBD1. This CDR3 spans 17 amino acids. CDR1 is SEHNR, CDR2 FQNEAQ, per germline (reference sequence). The junction had 7 bases not matched to a gene; V was cut back by 3 bases and J by 2 bases. CDR3 DNA: TGTGCCAGCAGCTTGTCCGCCGGGACAGGGGGCAATCAGCCCCAGCATTTT. Translated, it gives CASSLSAGTGGNQPQHF.